Following are 8 T cell receptor beta chains from one sample sequenced in a study of T cell responses to AZD1222 COVID-19 vaccine. Using immunoSEQ multiplex PCR, the repertoire was profiled, and TCRdb retains in-frame clones only, with some absent. The sample yields around 200,000 clones, just over 85% seen once. Sequences were derived from peripheral blood, sampled on day 0 of AZD1222 vaccination. These receptors came from an adult in good health.

The chain recombines TRBV6-2 or TRBV6-3 with TRBJ2-7; no clear D gene. There are 11 residues in the CDR3. CDR1 is MNHEY and CDR2 is SVGEGT in the germline V gene. Trimming removed 4 bases at V and 3 bases at J, with 4 bases between. Here the CDR3 DNA reads TGTGCCAGCAGTTCGATCTACGAGCAGTACTTC. Amino acid sequence: CASSSIYEQYF.

The chain carries TRBV7-3 and TRBJ2-2; maybe TRBD1 (6 bases). Trimming cost V 4 bases and J 6 bases, with 15 bases left between them. The germline V gene has CDR1 SGHTA and CDR2 FQGTGA. This CDR3 spans 15 amino acids. CDR3 nucleotide sequence: TGTGCCAGCAGCTCGCCGACAGGATCCCCCGGGGAGCTGTTTTTT. It codes for CASSSPTGSPGELFF.

The J gene is TRBJ2-7, the V gene TRBV24-1; the match to TRBD2 covers 8 bases. The CDR3 runs 13 residues. The germline CDR1 and CDR2 sequences are KGHDR and SFDVKD. The junction had 3 bases not matched to a gene; V was cut back by 1 base and J by 8 bases. The CDR3 nucleotides are TGTGCCACCAGTGATTTAACTAGCGGCAAGCAGTACTTC. It translates to CATSDLTSGKQYF.

The rearrangement links TRBV30 to TRBJ1-2, with D hard to call. The CDR3 has 13 amino acids. Germline values: CDR1 GTSNPN, CDR2 SVGIG (reference sequence). Trimming shortened V by 0 bases and J by 4 bases, and 9 bases separated the two germline ends. The DNA of the CDR3 is TGTGCCTGGAGTGTACCGGGGATCTATGGCTACACCTTC. This translates into CAWSVPGIYGYTF.

The rearrangement uses TRBV9 and TRBJ1-2, with D unresolved. V dropped 4 bases and J dropped 2 bases, with 18 bases sitting between them. CDR1 and CDR2 from the germline V gene are SGDLS and YYNGEE. This CDR3 spans 16 amino acids. The CDR3, as DNA: TGTGCCAGCAGCTCGCGACGGGAGGGTCCCAACTATGGCTACACCTTC. Amino acids: CASSSRREGPNYGYTF.

The chain recombines TRBV6-5 with TRBJ1-2; 9 bases are shared with TRBD1. The CDR3 contains 14 residues. V lost 5 bases and J lost 4; bases outside the gene matches: 5. Germline values: CDR1 MNHEY, CDR2 SVGAGI. The CDR3, as DNA: TGTGCCAGCAGTACCTTGGACAGGGGCTATGGCTACACCTTC. Translating gives CASSTLDRGYGYTF.

In its sample, this clone was seen once. V usage is TRBV6-5 and J usage is TRBJ2-1, with unresolved D. The CDR3 sequence is 15 residues long. Looked up from germline, CDR1 is MNHEY and CDR2 is SVGAGI. V was shortened by 6 bases and J by 6 bases, with 18 bases between the two germline ends. The CDR3 sequence: CASSELRMLSNEQFF. The CDR3 DNA reads as TGTGCCAGCAGCGAGTTACGCATGCTCAGCAATGAGCAGTTCTTC.

The rearrangement joins TRBV19 to TRBJ2-5; D is unresolved. V dropped 5 bases and J dropped 5 bases, with 12 bases sitting between them. This CDR3 spans 13 amino acids. CDR1 LNHDA and CDR2 SQIVND come from the germline V gene (reference sequence). CDR3 region: CASSYQARETQYF. The CDR3 region has the DNA TGTGCCAGTAGTTACCAGGCGAGGGAGACCCAGTACTTC.